These 15 T cell receptor beta chains came from one sample sequenced in a study of beta chain features in type 1 diabetes. The antigens these receptors bind are not known. Notes on the study in general: Shortening of TCRB CDR3s, moderate but significant, appeared in all four CD4+ subsets of Type 1 diabetes patients.

Expressed TCRB transcripts got sequenced, as all isolated RNA was reverse transcribed. This table comes from immunoSEQ multiplex PCR, and its TCRdb copy is limited to in-frame clones, with some not included. The sample holds fewer than 400,000 clones, around 9.7% seen once. Sequencing was carried out using central memory CD4+ T cells from blood. These receptor sequences come from a man aged 25-45 years with type 1 diabetes.

This clone was found a few times. This chain uses TRBV29-1 with TRBJ1-2, with a weak D call TRBD1 (5 bases). The germline V and J ends were trimmed by 0 bases and 7 bases, with 12 bases remaining between them. Germline assignment: CDR1 SQVTM and CDR2 ANQGSEA. The CDR3 sequence is 13 residues long. The CDR3 DNA reads TGCAGCGTTGAAGAGGTTGGGCAGGGTGGCTACACCTTC. Amino acid sequence: CSVEEVGQGGYTF.

This clone was counted between two and nine times. The chain couples TRBV19 to TRBJ2-1; D ambiguous. The CDR3 loop spans 11 amino acids. Germline V gene data show CDR1 as LNHDA and CDR2 as SQIVND (reference sequence). Deletions cut 1 base from V and 10 bases from J, with 5 bases between. The CDR3 DNA reads TGTGCCAGTAGTATAGGGGTCGAGCAGTTCTTC. It codes for CASSIGVEQFF.

With respect to this clone: At the DNA level, this CDR3 is encoded by other sequences in the same sample as well. The J gene is TRBJ1-1, the V gene TRBV18; D perhaps matches TRBD1 (6 bases). The germline gives CDR1 KGHSH, CDR2 LQKENI. This CDR3 region has 14 residues. Trimming pared 3 bases from V and 1 base from J, leaving 9 bases between. The CDR3 DNA follows: TGTGCCAGCTCACCGGGAGGGGGGAACACTGAAGCTTTCTTT. Its translation: CASSPGGGNTEAFF.

The chain has TRBV7-2 and TRBJ2-7; 8 bases match TRBD1. CDR1 SGHTA and CDR2 FQGNSA come from the germline V gene. The CDR3 spans 15 residues. Trimming cost V 0 bases and J 5 bases; bases outside gene matches: 6. CDR3 sequence: CASSLAPGGWDEQYF. The CDR3 nucleotides are TGTGCCAGCAGCTTAGCCCCAGGGGGCTGGGACGAGCAGTACTTC.

V gene TRBV7-2 combines with J gene TRBJ2-7, with TRBD1 identical over 7 bases. The CDR3 has 13 residues. J was trimmed by 3 bases and V by 5 bases; bases with no gene match: 4. Germline CDR1 and CDR2: SGHTA and FQGNSA. CDR3 amino acids: CASSGQVNYEQYF. DNA of the CDR3: TGTGCCAGCAGCGGACAGGTTAACTACGAGCAGTACTTC.

This clone was observed a few times. CDR3 bases: TGTGCCAGTAGTTTGGGGCTCCAAGAGACCCAGTACTTC. Protein sequence: CASSLGLQETQYF. J is TRBJ2-5 and V is TRBV19; D may be TRBD1 (5 bases). V was trimmed by 5 bases and J by 1 base, leaving 8 bases between them. Germline V CDR1 and CDR2: LNHDA, SQIVND (reference sequence). The length of the CDR3 is 13 residues.

This clone came up a few times. The chain carries TRBV15 and TRBJ2-5; D unresolved. CDR3 length equals 12 residues. Per the germline V gene, CDR1 is LNHNV and CDR2 is YYDKDF (reference sequence). Trimming took 0 bases from V and 7 from J, leaving 6 bases between them. The CDR3, as DNA: TGTGCCACCAGCAGAGATAGGGCGACCCAGTACTTC. It yields the protein CATSRDRATQYF.

This clone was seen a few times. The V and J genes are TRBV9 and TRBJ2-5; D is unclear. The CDR3 is 15 amino acids. The V end lost 3 bases, the J end lost 4 bases, and 16 bases lay between the germline ends. Germline-derived CDR1 and CDR2 are SGDLS and YYNGEE. The CDR3 DNA reads as TGTGCCAGCAGCGGTCAAGCCGACAATAGAGAGACCCAGTACTTC. The encoded protein is CASSGQADNRETQYF.

This clone turned up a few times. This chain links TRBV4-3 with TRBJ1-2, with 9 bases that match TRBD1. With 3 bases clipped from V and 7 bases from J, the junction kept 9 bases outside the gene matches. Per germline, CDR1 LGHNA and CDR2 YSLEER. The CDR3 extends over 15 amino acids. The CDR3 nucleotides read TGCGCCAGCAGCCAGGAGGGACAGGGCCAGTCTGGCTACACCTTC. This sequence encodes CASSQEGQGQSGYTF.

Details on this clone: This could be a read error, since a much larger clone is one nucleotide away. The sample holds other DNA sequences that translate to the same CDR3. The J gene is TRBJ1-1, the V gene TRBV13; TRBD1 matches at 9 bases. Losses at the gene ends were 5 bases for V and 2 bases for J; bases not matched to a gene: 3. The CDR3 is made up of 14 amino acids. Germline loops: CDR1 PRHDT, CDR2 FYEKMQ (reference sequence). CDR3 DNA: TGTGCCAGCAGCCGGGGACAGGGAAACACTGAAGCTTTCTTT. This sequence encodes CASSRGQGNTEAFF.

This clone was counted a few times. The CDR3 bases are TGTGCCAGCAGCTTGGCAGGGGTCAACAATGAGCAGTTCTTC. This codes for CASSLAGVNNEQFF. This rearrangement joins TRBV5-8 to TRBJ2-1; D perhaps matches TRBD1 (6 bases). Germline CDR1 SGHTS, CDR2 YDEGEE. The CDR3 runs 14 residues. Trimming took off 0 bases at V and 5 bases at J, with 9 bases between the two ends.

With respect to this clone: Other DNA sequences in the same sample also yield this CDR3. V usage is TRBV5-1 and J usage is TRBJ1-2; D ambiguous. The germline V gene has CDR1 SGHRS and CDR2 YFSETQ. V was pared by 4 bases and J by 4 bases, with 11 bases between. This CDR3 comprises 13 residues. CDR3 sequence (DNA): TGCGCCAGCAGCCCCGACGGTCTCTATGGCTACACCTTC. Its protein is CASSPDGLYGYTF.

The chain employs TRBV7-9 and TRBJ2-5; no clear D. V was cut by 5 bases and J by 5 bases, with 9 bases left in between. The length of the CDR3 is 12 residues. The germline V gene has CDR1 SEHNR and CDR2 FQNEAQ (reference sequence). CDR3 coding DNA: TGTGCCAGCAGCCGCCAAATGGAGACCCAGTACTTC. Translated: CASSRQMETQYF.

A word on this clone: A much larger clone lies a single base off, so this may be a read error. V gene TRBV6-5 combines with J gene TRBJ2-7; D uncertain. V was trimmed by 4 bases and J by 2 bases, leaving 6 bases between them. Germline V gene sequence: CDR1 MNHEY, CDR2 SVGAGI. The CDR3 totals 12 residues. Here the CDR3 reads CASSLRTYEQYF. DNA for the CDR3: TGTGCCAGCAGTTTACGGACCTACGAGCAGTACTTC.

This clone was seen a few times. This chain joins TRBV5-1 and TRBJ2-5; 8 bases are a match to TRBD1. The CDR3 contains 14 residues. CDR1 and CDR2 from the germline V gene are SGHRS and YFSETQ. V gave up 3 bases and J gave up 4 bases; unmatched junction bases: 5. The CDR3 sequence: CASSSGQARETQYF. CDR3 DNA sequence: TGCGCCAGCAGCTCGGGACAGGCCCGAGAGACCCAGTACTTC.